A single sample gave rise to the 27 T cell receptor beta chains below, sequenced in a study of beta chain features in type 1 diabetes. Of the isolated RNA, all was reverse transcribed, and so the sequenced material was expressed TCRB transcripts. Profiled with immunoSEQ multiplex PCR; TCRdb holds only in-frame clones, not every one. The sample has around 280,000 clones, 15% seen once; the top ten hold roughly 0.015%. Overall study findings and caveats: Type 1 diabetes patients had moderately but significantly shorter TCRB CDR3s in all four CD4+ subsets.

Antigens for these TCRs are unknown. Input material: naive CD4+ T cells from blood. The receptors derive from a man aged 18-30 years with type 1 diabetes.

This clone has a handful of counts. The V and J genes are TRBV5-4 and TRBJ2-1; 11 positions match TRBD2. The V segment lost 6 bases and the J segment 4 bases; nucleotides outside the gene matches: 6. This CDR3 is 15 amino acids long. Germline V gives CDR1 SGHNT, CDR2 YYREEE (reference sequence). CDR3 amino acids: CASKPGLADYNEQFF. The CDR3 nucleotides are TGTGCCAGCAAACCGGGACTAGCGGATTACAATGAGCAGTTCTTC.

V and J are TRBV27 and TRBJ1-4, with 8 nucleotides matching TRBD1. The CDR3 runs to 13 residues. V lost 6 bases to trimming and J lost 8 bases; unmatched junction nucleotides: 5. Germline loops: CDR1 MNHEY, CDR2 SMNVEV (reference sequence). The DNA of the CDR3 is TGTGCCAGCAGGCAGGGGGCGAGAGAAAAACTGTTTTTT. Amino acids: CASRQGAREKLFF.

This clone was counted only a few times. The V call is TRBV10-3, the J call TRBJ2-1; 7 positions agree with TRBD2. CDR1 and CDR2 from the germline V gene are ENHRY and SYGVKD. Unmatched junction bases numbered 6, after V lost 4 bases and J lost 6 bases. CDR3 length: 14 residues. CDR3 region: CAISVLSSGNEQFF. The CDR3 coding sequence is TGTGCCATCAGTGTTTTATCTAGCGGCAATGAGCAGTTCTTC.

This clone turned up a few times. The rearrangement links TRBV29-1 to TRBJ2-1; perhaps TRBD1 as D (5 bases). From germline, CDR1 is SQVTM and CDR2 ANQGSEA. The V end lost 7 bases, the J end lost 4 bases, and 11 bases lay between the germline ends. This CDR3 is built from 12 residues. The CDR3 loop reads CSGVQEYNEQFF. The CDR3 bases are TGCAGCGGCGTACAGGAGTACAATGAGCAGTTCTTC.

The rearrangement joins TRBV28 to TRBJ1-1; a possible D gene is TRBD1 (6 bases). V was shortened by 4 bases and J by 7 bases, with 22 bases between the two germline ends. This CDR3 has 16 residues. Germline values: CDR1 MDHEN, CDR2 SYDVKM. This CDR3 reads CASSSRRGGARGEAFF. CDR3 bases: TGTGCCAGCAGTTCCCGGAGAGGGGGGGCTCGTGGTGAAGCTTTCTTT.

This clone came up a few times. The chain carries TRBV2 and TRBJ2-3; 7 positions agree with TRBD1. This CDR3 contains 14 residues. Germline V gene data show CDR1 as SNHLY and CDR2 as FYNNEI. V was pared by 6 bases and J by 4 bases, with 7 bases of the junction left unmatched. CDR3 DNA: TGTGCCAGCAGCCAGAACAGGGGCGCAGATACGCAGTATTTT. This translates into CASSQNRGADTQYF. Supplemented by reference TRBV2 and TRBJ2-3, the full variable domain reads EPEVTQTPSHQVTQMGQEVILRCVPISNHLYFYWYRQILGQKVEFLVSFYNNEISEKSEIFDDQFSVERPDGSNFTLKIRSTKLEDSAMYFCASSQNRGADTQYFGPGTRLTVL.

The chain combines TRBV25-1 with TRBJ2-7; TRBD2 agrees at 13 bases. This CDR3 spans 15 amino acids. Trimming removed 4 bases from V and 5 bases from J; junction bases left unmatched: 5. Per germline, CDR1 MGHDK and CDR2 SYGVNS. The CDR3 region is CASSGTSGSIDEQYF. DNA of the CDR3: TGTGCCAGCAGTGGGACTAGCGGGAGTATCGACGAGCAGTACTTC.

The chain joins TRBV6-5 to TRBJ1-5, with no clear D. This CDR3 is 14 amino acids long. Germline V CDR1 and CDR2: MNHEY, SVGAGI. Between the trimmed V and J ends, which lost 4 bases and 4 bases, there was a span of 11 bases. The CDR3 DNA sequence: TGTGCCAGCAGTTTTACGGCGGGAAATCAGCCCCAGCATTTT. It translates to CASSFTAGNQPQHF.

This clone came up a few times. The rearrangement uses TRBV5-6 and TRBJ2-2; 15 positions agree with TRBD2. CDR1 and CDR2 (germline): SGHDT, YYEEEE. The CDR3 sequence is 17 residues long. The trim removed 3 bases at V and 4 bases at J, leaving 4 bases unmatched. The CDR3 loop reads CASSWTSGRAVTGELFF. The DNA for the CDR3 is TGTGCCAGCAGCTGGACTAGCGGGAGGGCCGTCACCGGGGAGCTGTTTTTT.

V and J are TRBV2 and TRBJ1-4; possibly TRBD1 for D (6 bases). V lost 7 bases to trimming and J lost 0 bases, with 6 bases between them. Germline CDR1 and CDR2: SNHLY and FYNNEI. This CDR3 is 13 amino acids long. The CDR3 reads CASKGATNEKLFF. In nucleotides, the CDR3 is TGTGCCAGCAAGGGGGCAACTAATGAAAAACTGTTTTTT.

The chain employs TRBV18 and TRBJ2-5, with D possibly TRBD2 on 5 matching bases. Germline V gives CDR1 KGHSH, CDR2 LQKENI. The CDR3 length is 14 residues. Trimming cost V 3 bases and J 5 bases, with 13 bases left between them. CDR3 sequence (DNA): TGTGCCAGCTCACCCACTAGGGATCGGGAGACCCAGTACTTC. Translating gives CASSPTRDRETQYF.

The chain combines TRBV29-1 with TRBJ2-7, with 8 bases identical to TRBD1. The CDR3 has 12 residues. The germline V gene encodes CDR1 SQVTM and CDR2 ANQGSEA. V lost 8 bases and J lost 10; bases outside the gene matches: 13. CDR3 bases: TGCAGCTTCTCTAGACAGGGGTTGATCCAGTACTTC. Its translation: CSFSRQGLIQYF.

The CDR3 nucleotides are TGTGCCTGGAGTGTAAGTTCAGGGGGATGGGAGCCCCAGCATTTT. The encoded protein is CAWSVSSGGWEPQHF. The gene calls are TRBV30 and TRBJ1-5, with 7 bases that match TRBD1. Per germline, CDR1 GTSNPN and CDR2 SVGIG (reference sequence). Unmatched junction bases numbered 10, after V lost 0 bases and J lost 8 bases. The CDR3 has 15 residues.

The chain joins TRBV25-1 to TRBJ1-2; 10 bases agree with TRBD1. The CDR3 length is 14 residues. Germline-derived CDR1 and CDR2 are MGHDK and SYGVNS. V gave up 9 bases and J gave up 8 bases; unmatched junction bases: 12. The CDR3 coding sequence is TGTGCCAGTTCCCGGGACAGGGGTGGCAGCGGCTACACCTTC. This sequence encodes CASSRDRGGSGYTF.

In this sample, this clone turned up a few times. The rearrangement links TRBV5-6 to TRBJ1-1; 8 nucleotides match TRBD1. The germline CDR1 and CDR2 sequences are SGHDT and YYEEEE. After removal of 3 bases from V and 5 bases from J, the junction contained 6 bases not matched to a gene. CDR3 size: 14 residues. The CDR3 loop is CASSWGQDRTEAFF. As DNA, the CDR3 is TGTGCCAGCAGCTGGGGACAGGATCGAACTGAAGCTTTCTTT.

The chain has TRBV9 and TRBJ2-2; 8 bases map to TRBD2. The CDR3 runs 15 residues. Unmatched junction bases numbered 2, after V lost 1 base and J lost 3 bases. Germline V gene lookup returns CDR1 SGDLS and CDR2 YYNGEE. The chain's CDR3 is CASSVSGRDTGELFF. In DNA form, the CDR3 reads TGTGCCAGCAGCGTAAGCGGGAGAGACACCGGGGAGCTGTTTTTT.

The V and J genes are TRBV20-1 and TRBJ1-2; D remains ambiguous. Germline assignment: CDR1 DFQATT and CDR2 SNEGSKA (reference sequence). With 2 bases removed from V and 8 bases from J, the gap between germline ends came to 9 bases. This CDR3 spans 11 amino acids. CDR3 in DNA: TGCAGTGCTAGACTACTCGAGGGCTACACCTTC. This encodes CSARLLEGYTF.

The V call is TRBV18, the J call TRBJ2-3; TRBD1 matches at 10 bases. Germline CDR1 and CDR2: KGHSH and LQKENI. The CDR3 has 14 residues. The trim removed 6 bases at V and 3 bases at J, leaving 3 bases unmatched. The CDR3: CASSRGQGTDTQYF. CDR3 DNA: TGTGCCAGCTCGCGGGGACAGGGGACAGATACGCAGTATTTT.

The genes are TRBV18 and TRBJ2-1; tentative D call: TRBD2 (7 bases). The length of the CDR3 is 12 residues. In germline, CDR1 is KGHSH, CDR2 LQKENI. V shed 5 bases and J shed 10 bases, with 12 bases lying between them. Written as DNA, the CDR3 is TGTGCCAGCTCAGGGGGGGGCAGCGAGCAGTTCTTC. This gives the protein CASSGGGSEQFF.

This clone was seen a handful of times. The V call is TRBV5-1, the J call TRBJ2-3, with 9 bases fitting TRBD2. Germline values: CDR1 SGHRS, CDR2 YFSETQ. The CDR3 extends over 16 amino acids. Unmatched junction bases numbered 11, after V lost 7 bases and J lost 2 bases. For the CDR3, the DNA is TGCGCCAGCCGCCCCGGACTAGCGCGAGTCACAGATACGCAGTATTTT. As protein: CASRPGLARVTDTQYF.

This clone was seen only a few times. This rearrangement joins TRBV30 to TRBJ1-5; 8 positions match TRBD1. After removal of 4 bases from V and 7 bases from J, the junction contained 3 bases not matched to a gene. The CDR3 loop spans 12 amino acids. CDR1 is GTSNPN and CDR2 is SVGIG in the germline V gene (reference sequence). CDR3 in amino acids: CAWNRGYQPQHF. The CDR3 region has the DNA TGTGCCTGGAACAGGGGGTACCAGCCCCAGCATTTT.

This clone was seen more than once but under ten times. The DNA of the CDR3 is TGTGCCTGGAGGAACAGAAAGACTAGCGGACTCCTTTTAGAAGCGACCCAGTACTTC. Translated: CAWRNRKTSGLLLEATQYF. The gene calls are TRBV30 and TRBJ2-5; 9 nucleotides match TRBD2. The J segment lost 7 bases and the V segment lost 3 bases, leaving 24 bases of the junction unmatched. Germline loops: CDR1 GTSNPN, CDR2 SVGIG (reference sequence). The CDR3 has 19 residues.

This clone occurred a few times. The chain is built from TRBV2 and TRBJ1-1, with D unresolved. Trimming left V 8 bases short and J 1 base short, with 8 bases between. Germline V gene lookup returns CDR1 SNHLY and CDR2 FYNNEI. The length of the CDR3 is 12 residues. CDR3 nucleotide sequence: TGTGCCAGCTTAGAGTGGAACACTGAAGCTTTCTTT. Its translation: CASLEWNTEAFF.

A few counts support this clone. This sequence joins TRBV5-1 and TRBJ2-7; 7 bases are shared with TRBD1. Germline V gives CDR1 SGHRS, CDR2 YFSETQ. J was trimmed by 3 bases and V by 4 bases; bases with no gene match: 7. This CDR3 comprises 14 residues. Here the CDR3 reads CASSMTGRHYEQYF. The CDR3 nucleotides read TGCGCCAGCAGCATGACAGGGCGCCACTACGAGCAGTACTTC.

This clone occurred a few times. CDR3 protein: CASSRPVGGEQYF. Here the CDR3 DNA reads TGTGCCAGCAGCCGACCCGTCGGAGGGGAGCAGTACTTC. This chain links TRBV7-6 with TRBJ2-7, with a weak D call TRBD2 (6 bases). The V gene lost 5 bases and the J gene lost 7 bases, with 15 bases spanning the gap. The length of the CDR3 is 13 residues. The V gene's germline CDR1 is SGHVS and CDR2 FNYEAQ. Using reference TRBV7-6 and TRBJ2-7 for the parts outside the CDR3, the full variable domain is GAGVSQSPRYKVTKRGQDVALRCDPISGHVSLYWYRQALGQGPEFLTYFNYEAQQDKSGLPNDRFSAERPEGSISTLTIQRTEQRDSAMYRCASSRPVGGEQYFGPGTRLTVT.

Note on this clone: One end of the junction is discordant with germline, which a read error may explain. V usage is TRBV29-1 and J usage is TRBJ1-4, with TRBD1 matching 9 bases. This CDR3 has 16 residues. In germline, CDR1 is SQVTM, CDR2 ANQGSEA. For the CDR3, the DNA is TGCAGCGCCCAACCCTTCACAGGGGGCGGTGGGTCGGAACTTATTTTT. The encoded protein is CSAQPFTGGGGSELIF.

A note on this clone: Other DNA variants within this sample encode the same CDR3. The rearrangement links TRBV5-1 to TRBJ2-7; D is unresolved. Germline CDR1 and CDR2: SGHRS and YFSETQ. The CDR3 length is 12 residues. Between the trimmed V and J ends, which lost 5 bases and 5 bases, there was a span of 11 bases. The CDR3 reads CASSPTGDEQYF. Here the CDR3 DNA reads TGCGCCAGCAGTCCAACTGGTGACGAGCAGTACTTC.